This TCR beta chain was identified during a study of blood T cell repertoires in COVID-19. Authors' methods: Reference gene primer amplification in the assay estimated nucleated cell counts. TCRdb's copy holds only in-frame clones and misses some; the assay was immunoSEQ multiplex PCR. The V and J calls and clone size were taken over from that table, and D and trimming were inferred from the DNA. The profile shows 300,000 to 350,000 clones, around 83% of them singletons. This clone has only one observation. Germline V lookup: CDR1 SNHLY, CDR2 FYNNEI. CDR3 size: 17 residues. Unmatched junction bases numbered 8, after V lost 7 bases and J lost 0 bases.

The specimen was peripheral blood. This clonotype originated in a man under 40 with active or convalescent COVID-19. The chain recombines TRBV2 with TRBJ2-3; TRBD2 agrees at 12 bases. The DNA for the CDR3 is TGTGCCAGCACTCTAGCGGGGGGGCCTTTAAGCACAGATACGCAGTATTTT. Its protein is CASTLAGGPLSTDTQYF.